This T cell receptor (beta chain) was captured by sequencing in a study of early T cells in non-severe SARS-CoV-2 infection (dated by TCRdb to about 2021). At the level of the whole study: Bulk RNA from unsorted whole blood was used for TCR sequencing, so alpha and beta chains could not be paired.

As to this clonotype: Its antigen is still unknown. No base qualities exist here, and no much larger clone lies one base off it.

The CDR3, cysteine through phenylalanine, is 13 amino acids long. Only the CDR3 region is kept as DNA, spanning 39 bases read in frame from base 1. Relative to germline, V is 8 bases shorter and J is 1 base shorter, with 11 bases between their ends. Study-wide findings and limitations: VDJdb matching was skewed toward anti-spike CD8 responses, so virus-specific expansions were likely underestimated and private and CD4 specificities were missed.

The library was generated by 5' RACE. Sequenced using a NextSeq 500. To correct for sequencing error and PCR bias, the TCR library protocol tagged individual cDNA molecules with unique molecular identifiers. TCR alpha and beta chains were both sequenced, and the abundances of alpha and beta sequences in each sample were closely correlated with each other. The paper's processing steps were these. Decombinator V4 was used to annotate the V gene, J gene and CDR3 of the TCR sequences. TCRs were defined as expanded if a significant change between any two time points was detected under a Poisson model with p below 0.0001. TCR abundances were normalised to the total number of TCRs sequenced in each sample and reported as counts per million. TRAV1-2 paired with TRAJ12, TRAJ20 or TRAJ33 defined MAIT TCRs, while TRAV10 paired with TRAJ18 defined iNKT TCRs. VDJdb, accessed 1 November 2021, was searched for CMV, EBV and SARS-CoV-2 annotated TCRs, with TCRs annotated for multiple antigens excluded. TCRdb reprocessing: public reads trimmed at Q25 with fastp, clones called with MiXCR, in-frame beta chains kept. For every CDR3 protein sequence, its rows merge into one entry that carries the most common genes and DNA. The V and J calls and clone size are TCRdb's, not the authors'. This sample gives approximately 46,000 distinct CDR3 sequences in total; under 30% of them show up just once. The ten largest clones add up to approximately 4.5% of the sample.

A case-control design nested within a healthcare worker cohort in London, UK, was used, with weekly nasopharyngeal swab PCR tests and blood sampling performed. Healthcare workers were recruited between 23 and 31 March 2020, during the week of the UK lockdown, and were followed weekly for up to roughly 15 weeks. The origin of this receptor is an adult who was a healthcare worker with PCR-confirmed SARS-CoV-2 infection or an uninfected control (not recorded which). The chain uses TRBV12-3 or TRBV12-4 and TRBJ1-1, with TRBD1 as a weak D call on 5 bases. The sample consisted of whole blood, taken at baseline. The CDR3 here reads CASRTGGNTEAFF. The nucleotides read TGTGCCAGCCGTACCGGGGGGAACACTGAAGCTTTCTTT.